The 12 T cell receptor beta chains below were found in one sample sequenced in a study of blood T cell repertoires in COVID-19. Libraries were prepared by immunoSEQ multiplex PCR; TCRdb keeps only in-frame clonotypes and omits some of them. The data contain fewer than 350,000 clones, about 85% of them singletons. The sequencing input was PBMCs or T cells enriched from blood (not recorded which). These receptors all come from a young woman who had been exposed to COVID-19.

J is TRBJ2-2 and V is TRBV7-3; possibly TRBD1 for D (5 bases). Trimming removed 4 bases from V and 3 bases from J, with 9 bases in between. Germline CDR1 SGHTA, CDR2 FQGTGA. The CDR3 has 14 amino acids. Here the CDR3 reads CASSSDRDTGELFF. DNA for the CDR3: TGTGCCAGCAGCTCAGACAGAGACACCGGGGAGCTGTTTTTT.

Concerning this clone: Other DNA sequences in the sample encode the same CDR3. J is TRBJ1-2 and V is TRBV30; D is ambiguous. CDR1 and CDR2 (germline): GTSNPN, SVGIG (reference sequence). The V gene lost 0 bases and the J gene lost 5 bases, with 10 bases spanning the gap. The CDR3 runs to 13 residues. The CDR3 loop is CAWSVKGGYGYTF. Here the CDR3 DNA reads TGTGCCTGGAGTGTGAAGGGAGGGTATGGCTACACCTTC.

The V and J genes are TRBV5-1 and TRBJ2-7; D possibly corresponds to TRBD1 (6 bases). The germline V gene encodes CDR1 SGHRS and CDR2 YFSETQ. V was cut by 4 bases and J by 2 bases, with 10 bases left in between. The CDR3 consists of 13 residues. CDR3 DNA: TGCGCCAGCAGCAGGGACACAGCCTACGAGCAGTACTTC. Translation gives CASSRDTAYEQYF.

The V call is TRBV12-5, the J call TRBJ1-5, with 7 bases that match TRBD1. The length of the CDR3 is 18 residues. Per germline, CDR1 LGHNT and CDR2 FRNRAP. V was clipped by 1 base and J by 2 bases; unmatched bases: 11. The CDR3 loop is CASGLAVHLDRGNQPQHF. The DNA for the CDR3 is TGTGCTAGTGGTTTGGCTGTCCACCTCGACAGGGGCAATCAGCCCCAGCATTTT. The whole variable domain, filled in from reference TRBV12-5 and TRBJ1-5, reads DARVTQTPRHKVTEMGQEVTMRCQPILGHNTVFWYRQTMMQGLELLAYFRNRAPLDDSGMPKDRFSAEMPDATLATLKIQPSEPRDSAVYFCASGLAVHLDRGNQPQHFGDGTRLSIL.

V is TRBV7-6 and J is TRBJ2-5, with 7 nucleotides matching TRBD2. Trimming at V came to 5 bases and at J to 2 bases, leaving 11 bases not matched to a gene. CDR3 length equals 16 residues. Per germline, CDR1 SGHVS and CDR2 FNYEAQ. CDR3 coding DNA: TGTGCCAGCAGCCCATTACTTGGGGGGGATCAAGAGACCCAGTACTTC. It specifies CASSPLLGGDQETQYF.

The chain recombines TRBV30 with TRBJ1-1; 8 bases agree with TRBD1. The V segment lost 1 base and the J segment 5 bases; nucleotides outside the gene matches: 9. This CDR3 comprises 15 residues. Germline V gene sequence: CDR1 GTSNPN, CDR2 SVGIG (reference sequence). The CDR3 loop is CAWSDPPQGATEAFF. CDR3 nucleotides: TGTGCCTGGAGTGACCCCCCCCAGGGGGCGACTGAAGCTTTCTTT.

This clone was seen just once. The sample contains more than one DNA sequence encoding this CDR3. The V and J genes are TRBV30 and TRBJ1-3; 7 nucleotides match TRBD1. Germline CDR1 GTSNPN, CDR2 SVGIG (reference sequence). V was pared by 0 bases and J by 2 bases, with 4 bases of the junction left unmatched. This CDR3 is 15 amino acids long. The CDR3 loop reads CAWSVGQGAGNTIYF. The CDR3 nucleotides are TGTGCCTGGAGTGTTGGGCAGGGGGCTGGAAACACCATATATTTT.

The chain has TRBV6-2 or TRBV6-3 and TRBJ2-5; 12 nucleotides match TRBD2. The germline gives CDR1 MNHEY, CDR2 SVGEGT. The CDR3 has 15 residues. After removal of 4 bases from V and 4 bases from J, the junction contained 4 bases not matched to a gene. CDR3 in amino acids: CASSSGLAGLETQYF. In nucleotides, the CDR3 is TGTGCCAGCAGTTCCGGACTAGCGGGGTTAGAGACCCAGTACTTC.

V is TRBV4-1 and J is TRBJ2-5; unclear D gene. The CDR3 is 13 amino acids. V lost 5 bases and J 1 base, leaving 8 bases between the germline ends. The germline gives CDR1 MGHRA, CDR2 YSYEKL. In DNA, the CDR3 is TGCGCCAGCAGCTCTCCTAGCCAAGAGACCCAGTACTTC. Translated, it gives CASSSPSQETQYF.

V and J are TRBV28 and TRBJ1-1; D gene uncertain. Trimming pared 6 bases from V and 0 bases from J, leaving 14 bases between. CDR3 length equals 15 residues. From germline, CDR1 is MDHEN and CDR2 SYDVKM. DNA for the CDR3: TGTGCCAGCAGGCCAATGGGGAGCCTGAACACTGAAGCTTTCTTT. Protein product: CASRPMGSLNTEAFF.

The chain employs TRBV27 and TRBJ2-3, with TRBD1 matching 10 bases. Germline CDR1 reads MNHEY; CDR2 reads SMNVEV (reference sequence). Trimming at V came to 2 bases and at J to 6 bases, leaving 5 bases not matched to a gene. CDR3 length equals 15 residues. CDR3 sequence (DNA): TGTGCCAGCAGTTTACTGGGACAGGGGAGGGATACGCAGTATTTT. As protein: CASSLLGQGRDTQYF.

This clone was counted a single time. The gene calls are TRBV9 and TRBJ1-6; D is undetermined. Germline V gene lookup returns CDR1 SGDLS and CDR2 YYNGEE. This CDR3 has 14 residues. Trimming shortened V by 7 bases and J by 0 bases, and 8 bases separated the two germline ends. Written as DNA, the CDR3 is TGTGCCAGCGGAGGGATCTCCTATAATTCACCCCTCCACTTT. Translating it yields CASGGISYNSPLHF.